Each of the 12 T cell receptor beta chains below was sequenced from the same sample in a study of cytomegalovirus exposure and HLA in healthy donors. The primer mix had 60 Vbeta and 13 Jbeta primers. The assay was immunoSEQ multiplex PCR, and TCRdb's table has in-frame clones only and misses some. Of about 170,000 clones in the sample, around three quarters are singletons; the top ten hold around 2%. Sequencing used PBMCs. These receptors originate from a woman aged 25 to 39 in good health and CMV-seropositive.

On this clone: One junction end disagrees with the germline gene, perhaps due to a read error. Written as DNA, the CDR3 is TGTGCCAGCCACGCAGGGCCTGCGACTGATGAGCAGTTCTTC. It is translated as CASHAGPATDEQFF. This chain joins TRBV5-1 and TRBJ2-1, with TRBD1 as a possible D gene (5 bases). Looked up from germline, CDR1 is SGHRS and CDR2 is YFSETQ. The CDR3 length is 14 residues.

DNA for the CDR3: TGTGCCAGCAGCTTAAATTCAGGGAACTATGGCTACACCTTC. This codes for CASSLNSGNYGYTF. The V call is TRBV7-2, the J call TRBJ1-2, with D perhaps matching TRBD1 (5 bases). Per the germline V gene, CDR1 is SGHTA and CDR2 is FQGNSA. The CDR3 is made up of 14 amino acids. The V end lost 2 bases, the J end lost 2 bases, and 9 bases lay between the germline ends.

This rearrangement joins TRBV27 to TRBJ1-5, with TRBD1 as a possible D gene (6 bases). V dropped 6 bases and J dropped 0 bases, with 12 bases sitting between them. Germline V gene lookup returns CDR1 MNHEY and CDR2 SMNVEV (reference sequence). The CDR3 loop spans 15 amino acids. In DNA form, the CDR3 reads TGTGCCAGCAGAGAAGGACAGAATAGCAATCAGCCCCAGCATTTT. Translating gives CASREGQNSNQPQHF.

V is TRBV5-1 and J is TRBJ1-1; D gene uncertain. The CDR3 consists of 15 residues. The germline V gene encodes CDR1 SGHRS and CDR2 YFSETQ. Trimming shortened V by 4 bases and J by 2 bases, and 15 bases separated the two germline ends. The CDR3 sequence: CASSIGRVANTEAFF. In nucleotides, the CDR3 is TGCGCCAGCAGCATAGGCCGGGTTGCAAACACTGAAGCTTTCTTT.

The CDR3 DNA reads as TGTGCCAGCACCCAGGACATCGGCGAGCAGTACTTC. This encodes CASTQDIGEQYF. The V call is TRBV2, the J call TRBJ2-7; tentatively, D is TRBD1 (5 bases). Trimming stripped 7 bases from V and 6 bases from J, with 13 bases between. The CDR3 covers 12 residues. Germline V gene sequence: CDR1 SNHLY, CDR2 FYNNEI.

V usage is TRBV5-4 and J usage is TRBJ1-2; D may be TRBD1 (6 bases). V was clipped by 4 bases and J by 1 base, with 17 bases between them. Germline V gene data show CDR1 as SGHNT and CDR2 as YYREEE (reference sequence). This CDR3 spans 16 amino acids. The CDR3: CASSPPRGGDNYGYTF. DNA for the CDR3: TGTGCCAGCAGCCCCCCACGGGGGGGCGATAACTATGGCTACACCTTC.

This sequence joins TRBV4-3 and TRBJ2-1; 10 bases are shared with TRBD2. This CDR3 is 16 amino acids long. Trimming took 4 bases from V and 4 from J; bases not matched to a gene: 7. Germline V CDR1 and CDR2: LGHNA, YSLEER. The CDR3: CASSPRSGGAYNEQFF. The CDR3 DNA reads TGCGCCAGCAGCCCGCGAAGCGGGGGGGCTTACAATGAGCAGTTCTTC.

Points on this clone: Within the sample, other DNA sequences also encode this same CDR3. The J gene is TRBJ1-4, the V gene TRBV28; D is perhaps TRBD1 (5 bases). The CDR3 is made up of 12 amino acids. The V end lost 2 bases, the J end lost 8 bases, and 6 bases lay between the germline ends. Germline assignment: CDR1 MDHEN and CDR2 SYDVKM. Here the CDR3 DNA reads TGTGCCAGCAGTTTAGGGGGGGAAAAACTGTTTTTT. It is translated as CASSLGGEKLFF.

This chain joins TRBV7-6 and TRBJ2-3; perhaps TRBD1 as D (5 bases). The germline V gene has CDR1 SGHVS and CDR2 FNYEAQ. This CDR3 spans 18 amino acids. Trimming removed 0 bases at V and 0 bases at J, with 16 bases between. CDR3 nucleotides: TGTGCCAGCAGCTTAGCCGTTGGACACGCCGGGAGCACAGATACGCAGTATTTT. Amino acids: CASSLAVGHAGSTDTQYF.

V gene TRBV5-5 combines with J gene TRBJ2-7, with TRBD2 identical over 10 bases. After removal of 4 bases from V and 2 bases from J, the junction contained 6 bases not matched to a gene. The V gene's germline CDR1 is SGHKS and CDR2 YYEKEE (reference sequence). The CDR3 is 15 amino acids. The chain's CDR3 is CASSTLAGGPYEQYF. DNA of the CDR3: TGTGCCAGCAGCACATTAGCGGGAGGCCCCTACGAGCAGTACTTC.

The CDR3: CASMPGVLAKNIQYF. The CDR3 coding sequence is TGTGCCAGCATGCCGGGGGTCCTAGCCAAAAACATTCAGTACTTC. This chain links TRBV7-8 with TRBJ2-4, with D possibly being TRBD2 (6 bases). From germline, CDR1 is SGHVS and CDR2 FQNEAQ. Trimming stripped 7 bases from V and 0 bases from J, with 13 bases between. This CDR3 is 15 amino acids long.

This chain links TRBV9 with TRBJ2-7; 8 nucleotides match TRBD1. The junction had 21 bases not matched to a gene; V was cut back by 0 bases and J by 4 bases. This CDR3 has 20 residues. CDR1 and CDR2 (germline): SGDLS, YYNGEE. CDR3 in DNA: TGTGCCAGCAGCGTAGGTATTATGGTAACAGGGGGATCCCTCTTGTACGAGCAGTACTTC. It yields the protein CASSVGIMVTGGSLLYEQYF.